These T cell receptor beta chains were read from a single sample in a study of cytomegalovirus exposure and HLA in healthy donors. Produced via immunoSEQ multiplex PCR; TCRdb's table is partial and in-frame only. In the table there are over 150,000 clones, 85% of which are singletons. Material: PBMCs. These receptors originate from a man aged 18-30 years in good health and CMV-seropositive. The CDR3 runs from the conserved cysteine through the conserved F or W. D genes are given only for firm matches. Size is stated for part of the rows, as once, few or many counts, or as a class when the clone is expanded.

size	D	J	V	CDR3	DNA
-	-	TRBJ1-2	TRBV10-3	CAIRPTVPDYGYTF	TGTGCCATCAGACCGACAGTTCCGGACTATGGCTACACCTTC
-	-	TRBJ1-5	TRBV19	CASSRQGNQPQHF	TGTGCCAGTAGTCGACAGGGCAATCAGCCCCAGCATTTT
once	-	TRBJ2-3	TRBV7-6	CASERGSGTDTQYF	TGTGCCAGCGAAAGGGGGAGCGGCACAGATACGCAGTATTTT
-	TRBD1	TRBJ2-3	TRBV5-1	CASSPGQSGDTQYF	TGCGCCAGCAGCCCGGGACAGAGTGGGGATACGCAGTATTTT
-	TRBD2	TRBJ2-3	TRBV9	CASSVGTSGVTDTQYF	TGTGCCAGCAGCGTAGGGACTAGCGGGGTGACAGATACGCAGTATTTT
-	-	TRBJ2-7	TRBV9	CASSGENAGPSSYEQYF	TGTGCCAGCAGCGGAGAAAATGCGGGACCCAGCTCCTACGAGCAGTACTTC
-	TRBD1	TRBJ1-2	TRBV6-1	CASTTRGRGQDGYTF	TGTGCCAGCACCACCAGAGGAAGGGGGCAGGATGGCTACACCTTC
-	-	TRBJ2-7	TRBV28	CASSRTEPYEQYF	TGTGCCAGCAGTAGGACAGAGCCCTACGAGCAGTACTTC
-	-	TRBJ1-2	TRBV6-5	CASRSSANYGYTF	TGTGCCAGCAGGTCCTCAGCGAACTATGGCTACACCTTC
-	-	TRBJ1-1	TRBV6-6	CASGGQENTEAFF	TGTGCCAGCGGAGGGCAGGAGAACACTGAAGCTTTCTTT
-	TRBD1	TRBJ2-2	TRBV13	CASRAKKGAGIANTGELFF	TGTGCCAGCAGAGCTAAAAAGGGGGCCGGGATCGCGAACACCGGGGAGCTGTTTTTT
-	TRBD2	TRBJ2-1	TRBV28	CASSWGGVAFF	TGTGCCAGCAGTTGGGGGGGGGTGGCGTTCTTC
-	-	TRBJ2-7	TRBV6-1	CASSLLAGHEQYF	TGTGCCAGCAGCCTACTAGCCGGGCACGAGCAGTACTTC
few	-	TRBJ2-7	TRBV2	CASEVEGASHYEQYF	TGTGCCAGCGAGGTGGAGGGGGCTTCACACTACGAGCAGTACTTC
-	TRBD2	TRBJ2-7	TRBV6-1	CASSELGTSGSYEQYF	TGTGCCAGCAGTGAATTGGGGACTAGCGGCTCCTACGAGCAGTACTTC
once	-	TRBJ2-1	TRBV19	CASRGAVGTRQFF	TGTGCCAGTAGAGGAGCCGTTGGAACGAGGCAGTTCTTC
once	-	TRBJ2-2	TRBV28	CASTLGEGSAGELFF	TGTGCCAGCACCCTGGGCGAGGGATCGGCCGGGGAGCTGTTTTTT
-	TRBD2	TRBJ2-1	TRBV10-3	CATSYSERSGGFF	TGTGCCACTAGTTATTCCGAGCGCTCGGGGGGGTTCTTC
-	TRBD2	TRBJ2-5	TRBV27	CASRIAGSGETQYF	TGTGCCAGCAGGATAGCGGGGTCCGGGGAGACCCAGTACTTC
-	-	TRBJ2-2	TRBV15	CATGGANTGELFF	TGTGCCACCGGGGGCGCGAACACCGGGGAGCTGTTTTTT
-	TRBD2	TRBJ2-3	TRBV27	CASSNGLAGGEDTQYF	TGTGCCAGCAGTAACGGACTAGCGGGAGGGGAAGATACGCAGTATTTT
once	-	TRBJ2-6	TRBV7-6	CASSLGGPRANVLTF	TGTGCCAGCAGCTTAGGGGGGCCCAGGGCCAACGTCCTGACTTTC
-	TRBD2	TRBJ2-3	TRBV5-1	CASSMGLAGARMAQYF	TGCGCCAGCAGCATGGGACTAGCGGGAGCTCGGATGGCGCAGTATTTT
-	-	TRBJ2-3	TRBV7-6	CASSQTSQFADTQYF	TGTGCCAGCAGTCAAACGTCTCAGTTTGCAGATACGCAGTATTTT
-	-	TRBJ2-3	TRBV2	CASTRPGFTDTQYF	TGTGCCAGCACCCGACCGGGTTTCACAGATACGCAGTATTTT
-	-	TRBJ2-7	TRBV27	CASSSGRLSYEQYF	TGTGCCAGCAGTAGCGGGCGGCTCTCCTACGAGCAGTACTTC
once	TRBD1	TRBJ1-2	TRBV28	CASSFPDRGATHGYTF	TGTGCCAGCAGTTTCCCGGACAGGGGGGCTACGCATGGCTACACCTTC
once	TRBD1	TRBJ1-1	TRBV14	CASSHPGQGHTEAFF	TGTGCCAGCAGCCATCCGGGACAGGGGCACACTGAAGCTTTCTTT
-	TRBD1	TRBJ2-7	TRBV28	CASSNDWDRGHEQYF	TGTGCCAGCAGCAATGATTGGGACAGGGGCCACGAGCAGTACTTC
-	-	TRBJ1-2	TRBV5-4	CASSRGEGPTNYGYTF	TGTGCCAGCAGTCGTGGGGAGGGCCCGACTAACTATGGCTACACCTTC
-	TRBD1	TRBJ2-5	TRBV5-1	CASQVGQGRQETQYF	TGCGCCAGCCAAGTGGGACAGGGGCGACAAGAGACCCAGTACTTC
-	-	TRBJ2-3	TRBV19	CASSEDRNFDTQYF	TGTGCCAGTAGTGAGGACAGAAACTTCGATACGCAGTATTTT
-	-	TRBJ2-7	TRBV6-5	CASRERQHYEQYF	TGTGCCAGCAGAGAAAGACAGCACTACGAGCAGTACTTC
once	-	TRBJ2-1	TRBV5-1	CASSLELTLWNEQFF	TGCGCCAGCAGCTTGGAACTAACGCTATGGAATGAGCAGTTCTTC
-	-	TRBJ1-1	TRBV5-6	CASSLAGRLNTEAFF	TGTGCCAGCAGCTTGGCAGGCCGTTTGAACACTGAAGCTTTCTTT
-	TRBD2	TRBJ2-1	TRBV19	CASSIRREDNEQFF	TGTGCCAGTAGTATCCGGCGGGAGGACAATGAGCAGTTCTTC
once	-	TRBJ1-5	TRBV19	CASSIAVGGNQPQHF	TGTGCCAGTAGTATAGCGGTCGGGGGCAATCAGCCCCAGCATTTT
-	-	TRBJ2-3	TRBV12-1	CASSPIAGGFSTDTQYF	TGTGCCAGCAGCCCTATAGCGGGAGGCTTCAGCACAGATACGCAGTATTTT
once	TRBD1	TRBJ1-1	TRBV10-1	CASRTRQGEPLIEAFF	TGCGCCAGCAGAACTAGACAGGGGGAGCCTCTGATTGAAGCTTTCTTT
-	-	TRBJ2-5	TRBV5-1	CASRTTNSGQETQYF	TGCGCCAGCAGAACAACAAACAGCGGCCAAGAGACCCAGTACTTC
few	-	TRBJ1-5	TRBV28	CASSYRVSNQPQHF	TGTGCCAGCAGTTACAGGGTGAGCAATCAGCCCCAGCATTTT
once	TRBD2	TRBJ2-3	TRBV9	CASSVARASGAHVADTQYF	TGTGCCAGCAGCGTAGCGAGGGCTAGCGGGGCTCACGTCGCAGATACGCAGTATTTT
-	TRBD1	TRBJ1-1	TRBV18	CASSPLVGQGNTEAFF	TGTGCCAGCTCACCACTGGTTGGACAGGGTAACACTGAAGCTTTCTTT
-	TRBD1	TRBJ2-1	TRBV6-5	CASSSGTGDNEQFF	TGTGCCAGCAGTTCCGGGACAGGGGACAATGAGCAGTTCTTC
-	TRBD1	TRBJ1-2	TRBV30	CACTEQGVPYGYTF	TGTGCCTGTACGGAACAGGGGGTTCCCTATGGCTACACCTTC
-	-	TRBJ2-7	TRBV5-8	CASSRSGFSYEQYF	TGTGCCAGCAGCCGTAGCGGATTCTCCTACGAGCAGTACTTC
-	TRBD2	TRBJ2-5	TRBV9	CASSLSGTSGQETQYF	TGTGCCAGCAGCCTTTCGGGGACTAGCGGGCAAGAGACCCAGTACTTC
-	TRBD1	TRBJ2-6	TRBV18	CASSPGTEYSSGANVLTF	TGTGCCAGCTCACCAGGGACAGAGTATTCCTCTGGGGCCAACGTCCTGACTTTC
-	-	TRBJ2-7	TRBV25-1	CASSDPKSTSYEQYF	TGTGCCAGCAGTGATCCTAAGTCTACTTCCTACGAGCAGTACTTC
once	-	TRBJ2-3	TRBV5-1	CASSARTGSADTQYF	TGCGCCAGCAGCGCCCGTACAGGGTCCGCAGATACGCAGTATTTT
-	-	TRBJ1-5	TRBV28	CASDLDSHQPQHF	TGTGCCAGTGACCTGGACAGCCATCAGCCCCAGCATTTT
few	TRBD1	TRBJ2-1	TRBV2	CASSPDRGLYNEQFF	TGTGCCAGCAGTCCGGACAGGGGGTTGTACAATGAGCAGTTCTTC
once	-	TRBJ1-3	TRBV6-5	CASSYAPGVAGNTIYF	TGTGCCAGCAGTTACGCCCCCGGGGTTGCTGGAAACACCATATATTTT
-	TRBD1	TRBJ1-4	TRBV5-5	CASSFVLSWTGEGGEKLFF	TGTGCCAGCAGCTTCGTTCTCTCATGGACAGGGGAAGGTGGAGAAAAACTGTTTTTT
-	-	TRBJ1-3	TRBV11-3	CASAGYSGNTIYF	TGTGCCAGCGCGGGCTACTCTGGAAACACCATATATTTT
-	-	TRBJ2-6	TRBV11-2	CASSWQSPSGANVLTF	TGTGCCAGCAGCTGGCAGTCTCCCTCCGGGGCCAACGTCCTGACTTTC
-	-	TRBJ2-5	TRBV6-5	CASSTGLATRETQYF	TGTGCCAGCAGTACGGGGCTAGCGACTCGGGAGACCCAGTACTTC
once	TRBD2	TRBJ2-1	TRBV15	CATSATSGRARGDNEQFF	TGTGCCACCAGCGCGACTAGCGGGAGGGCTCGAGGGGACAATGAGCAGTTCTTC
-	-	TRBJ1-6	TRBV6-5	CASSSQTVWRNSPLHF	TGTGCCAGCAGTTCTCAAACAGTTTGGAGGAATTCACCCCTCCACTTT
-	TRBD2	TRBJ2-1	TRBV5-4	CASSFGLAGGNEQFF	TGTGCCAGCAGCTTTGGACTAGCGGGAGGGAATGAGCAGTTCTTC